This T cell receptor beta chain originates from a study of cytomegalovirus exposure and HLA in healthy donors. For this clone: Its target is not known.

The CDR3 extends over 18 amino acids. Germline loops: CDR1 MNHEY, CDR2 SMNVEV (reference sequence). With V trimmed by 3 bases and J by 2 bases, 9 bases remained unmatched. The study ran its PCR with 60 Vbeta and 13 Jbeta primers. Per the study methods: Later, an analysis found about 83 million unique TCR beta chains, and approximately 10 million of these were shared. Generated by immunoSEQ multiplex PCR, the TCRdb table keeps only in-frame clones and is missing some. V, J and clone size are those of that table, while D and trimming were read from the DNA. The table lists fewer than 200,000 clones, approximately 76% of them singletons. Study outcomes and limitations: It was about 150 TCR beta chains that were listed as cytomegalovirus-associated. Presence/absence analyses took donor sequencing depth as roughly uniform.

The study sampled nominally healthy donors, though unrecorded immune exposures were likely. Sequenced: PBMCs. The chain combines TRBV27 with TRBJ2-7, with TRBD2 matching over 14 bases. This receptor was identified in a man aged 55 to 70 in good health and CMV-seronegative. CDR3 DNA sequence: TGTGCCAGCAGTTTGGGACTAGCGGGAGCCGCCGGGCCCTACGAGCAGTACTTC. Translation gives CASSLGLAGAAGPYEQYF.